This T cell receptor beta chain comes out of a study of shared clonotypes between healthy human individuals. The overall study: CD4 naive cells filled three plates per donor, CD4 memory three, CD8 naive two and CD8 memory one.

Terminally differentiated effector memory CD45RA+ cells were left out of the naive CD8 fraction, which was CD45RO-negative and positively selected for CCR7. This was a deep-level run. TCRdb's copy holds only in-frame clones and misses some; the assay was immunoSEQ multiplex PCR. Of fewer than 800,000 clones in the sample, 92% were seen once. CDR3 length equals 11 residues. V lost 6 bases and J 5 bases, leaving 7 bases between the germline ends. Germline CDR1 ENHRY, CDR2 SYGVKD. The TCR sequence derives from a man aged 25 to 40 in good health. The sequenced sample was naive CD8+ T cells sorted from blood. The V gene is TRBV10-3, the J gene TRBJ1-2; a weak D match, TRBD1 (5 bases). CDR3: CAIRAGYGYTF. CDR3 nucleotide sequence: TGTGCCATCAGAGCAGGGTATGGCTACACCTTC.